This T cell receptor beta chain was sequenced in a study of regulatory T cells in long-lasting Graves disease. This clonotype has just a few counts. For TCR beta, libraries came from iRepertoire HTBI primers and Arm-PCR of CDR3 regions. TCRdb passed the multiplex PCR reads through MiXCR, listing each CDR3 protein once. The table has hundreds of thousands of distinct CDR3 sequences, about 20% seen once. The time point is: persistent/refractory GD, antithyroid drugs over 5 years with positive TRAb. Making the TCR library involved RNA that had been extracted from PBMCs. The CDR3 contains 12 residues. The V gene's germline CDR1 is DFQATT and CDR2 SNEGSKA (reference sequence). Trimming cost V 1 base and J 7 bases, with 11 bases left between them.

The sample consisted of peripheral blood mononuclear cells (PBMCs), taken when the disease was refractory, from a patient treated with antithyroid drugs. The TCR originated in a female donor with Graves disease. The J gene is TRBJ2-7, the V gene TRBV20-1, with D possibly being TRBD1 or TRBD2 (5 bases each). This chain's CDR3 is CSARGGRGEQYF. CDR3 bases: TGCAGTGCTAGAGGGGGACGTGGGGAGCAGTACTTC.